The entry that follows covers one T cell receptor (beta chain) sequence. The antigen is not known. The data were obtained in a study of OX40 agonist ivuxolimab in advanced cancers. For the study at large: Intravenous ivuxolimab was administered to patients every 2 weeks at 0.01 to 10 mg/kg.

Clones were read by immunoSEQ multiplex PCR, and TCRdb kept only the in-frame ones, dropping some. The sample consists of about 48,000 clones, about 83% of them appearing once. Overall study results and limits: People who partly responded at 0.1-3.0 mg/kg had some of the least clonal expansion seen.

The receptor was isolated from an adult with an advanced solid tumor such as melanoma, head and neck, liver or kidney cancer. The sequencing used CD4+ or CD8+ T cells sorted from blood, collected in a trial of the OX40 agonist ivuxolimab.

CDR3 residues: CSAERGTGYTF. The CDR3 coding sequence is TGCAGCGCCGAAAGGGGTACCGGCTACACCTTC. The J gene is TRBJ1-2, the V gene TRBV29-1, with D perhaps matching TRBD1 (5 bases). The V end lost 7 bases, the J end lost 8 bases, and 14 bases lay between the germline ends. Germline CDR1 reads SQVTM; CDR2 reads ANQGSEA. The CDR3 spans 11 residues.